The rows below give T cell receptor beta chains drawn from one sample of a study of identical twins. MiXCR, applied by TCRdb to the 5' RACE reads, yields one record per CDR3 protein. The sample carries around 370,000 distinct CDR3 sequences, approximately 9.1% recorded once. The sequencing input was naive T cells sorted from blood. Receptors were obtained from a woman aged 50 to 60 in good health. Each CDR3 is given with its conserved first and last residue. D genes are given only for firm matches. Clone size, where shown, is once, few, many, or a class for clones that have expanded.

j_call	d_call	v_call	clone_size	cdr3_aa	cdr3_nt
TRBJ2-7	.	TRBV6-5	.	CASSPLQAGTEQYF	TGTGCCAGCAGTCCTTTACAGGCGGGGACCGAGCAGTACTTC
TRBJ2-1	.	TRBV5-4	few	CASTTPSHDEQFF	TGTGCCAGCACGACCCCTAGCCACGATGAGCAGTTCTTC
TRBJ2-7	.	TRBV18	once	CASSPLPTPTYEQYF	TGTGCCAGCTCACCACTCCCGACTCCAACCTACGAGCAGTACTTC
TRBJ2-4	.	TRBV6-2/TRBV6-3	few	CASRSQTRDSLAKNIQYF	TGTGCCAGCAGAAGCCAGACGCGGGACAGCCTAGCCAAAAACATTCAGTACTTC
TRBJ2-1	TRBD2	TRBV20-1	few	CSARAGLAEYNEQFF	TGCAGTGCTAGAGCGGGACTAGCGGAATACAATGAGCAGTTCTTC
TRBJ2-1	TRBD2	TRBV7-2	many	CASSQLAGGPWDEQFF	TGTGCCAGCAGCCAACTAGCGGGAGGGCCATGGGATGAGCAGTTCTTC
TRBJ2-1	.	TRBV7-9	.	CASSFLGTYNEQFF	TGTGCCAGCAGCTTCCTCGGGACCTACAATGAGCAGTTCTTC
TRBJ2-1	.	TRBV6-5	many	CASSYSNSLEQFF	TGTGCCAGCAGTTACTCGAACAGCCTTGAGCAGTTCTTC
TRBJ2-1	.	TRBV6-6	.	CASDGVNEQFF	TGTGCCAGCGACGGGGTCAATGAGCAGTTCTTC
TRBJ2-1	.	TRBV5-1	many	CASSRDNEQFF	TGCGCCAGCAGCCGTGACAATGAGCAGTTCTTC
TRBJ1-6	.	TRBV28	.	CASSFRRNNSPLHF	TGTGCCAGCAGTTTTAGACGGAATAATTCACCCCTCCACTTT
TRBJ2-2	.	TRBV4-1	.	CASRLRQTNTGELFF	TGCGCCAGCAGACTACGGCAGACGAACACCGGGGAGCTGTTTTTT
TRBJ2-1	TRBD1	TRBV11-1	.	CASSTDRAFDEQFF	TGTGCCAGCAGCACCGACAGGGCCTTTGATGAGCAGTTCTTC
TRBJ2-6	.	TRBV5-5	.	CASSFNSGANVLTF	TGTGCCAGCAGCTTTAACTCTGGGGCCAACGTCCTGACTTTC
TRBJ2-2	.	TRBV6-1	few	CASSERTQGLTGELFF	TGTGCCAGCAGTGAACGTACCCAGGGACTCACCGGGGAGCTGTTTTTT
TRBJ2-7	.	TRBV12-3/TRBV12-4	.	CASSNPSARRVHEQYF	TGTGCCAGCAGTAATCCCTCAGCGCGGAGGGTCCACGAGCAGTACTTC
TRBJ1-1	.	TRBV5-5	many	CASSLRWWTEGNTEAFF	TGTGCCAGCAGCTTACGCTGGTGGACCGAGGGGAACACTGAAGCTTTCTTT
TRBJ2-3	TRBD2	TRBV9	few	CASSALAGTDTQYF	TGTGCCAGCAGCGCACTAGCGGGCACAGATACGCAGTATTTT
TRBJ2-2	.	TRBV6-4	once	CASSARGSRIGELFF	TGTGCCAGCAGTGCCAGAGGTTCCCGTATCGGGGAGCTGTTTTTT
TRBJ2-2	.	TRBV10-1	few	CASSEYAGSTGELFF	TGCGCCAGCAGTGAATATGCAGGGAGCACCGGGGAGCTGTTTTTT
TRBJ2-5	.	TRBV29-1	many	CSVLGGTAKETQYF	TGCAGCGTCCTGGGCGGGACAGCGAAAGAGACCCAGTACTTC
TRBJ2-7	.	TRBV5-1	many	CASSLVSENEQYF	TGCGCCAGCAGCTTGGTATCTGAAAACGAGCAGTACTTC
TRBJ1-1	.	TRBV11-2	few	CASSLVPRERNTEAFF	TGTGCCAGCAGCTTAGTCCCACGAGAACGGAACACTGAAGCTTTCTTT
TRBJ2-2	.	TRBV5-1	many	CASSSQGGLAGELFF	TGCGCCAGCAGCTCGCAGGGGGGATTGGCCGGGGAGCTGTTTTTT
TRBJ2-2	.	TRBV5-1	.	CASRTGGRTHGELFF	TGCGCCAGCAGAACGGGCGGACGCACCCACGGGGAGCTGTTTTTT
TRBJ2-1	.	TRBV29-1	many	CSVAPPGEQFF	TGCAGCGTTGCACCCCCGGGTGAGCAGTTCTTC
TRBJ2-7	TRBD2	TRBV20-1	few	CSAPGGLAGGPSYEQYF	TGCAGCGCCCCGGGAGGACTAGCGGGAGGGCCTTCCTACGAGCAGTACTTC
TRBJ2-1	TRBD2	TRBV29-1	many	CSVFKGGPNNEQFF	TGCAGCGTTTTTAAGGGAGGGCCCAACAATGAGCAGTTCTTC
TRBJ1-1	.	TRBV29-1	few	CSVGGGPEAFF	TGCAGCGTTGGAGGGGGGCCTGAAGCTTTCTTT
TRBJ1-1	.	TRBV30	.	CAWSPRTRVTEAFF	TGTGCCTGGAGTCCCAGGACTCGCGTCACTGAAGCTTTCTTT
TRBJ2-2	.	TRBV20-1	few	CSATGQMNTGELFF	TGCAGTGCTACGGGACAAATGAACACCGGGGAGCTGTTTTTT
TRBJ2-7	.	TRBV5-1	many	CASSLSTASYEQYF	TGCGCCAGCAGCTTGTCCACCGCATCCTACGAGCAGTACTTC
TRBJ2-1	TRBD2	TRBV6-5	few	CASSPQGAGANEQFF	TGTGCCAGCAGCCCGCAGGGAGCGGGAGCCAATGAGCAGTTCTTC
TRBJ2-2	TRBD2	TRBV20-1	.	CSARQAGGLGAGELFF	TGCAGTGCCCGTCAGGCGGGAGGGCTAGGAGCCGGGGAGCTGTTTTTT
TRBJ1-2	.	TRBV6-1	many	CVTFKGPPNYGYTF	TGTGTCACCTTCAAAGGGCCACCTAACTATGGCTACACCTTC
TRBJ2-3	.	TRBV19	many	CASSRATDTQYF	TGTGCCAGTAGTCGGGCCACAGATACGCAGTATTTT
TRBJ2-1	TRBD1	TRBV6-1	.	CASKGGQGYEQFF	TGTGCCAGCAAGGGGGGACAGGGGTATGAGCAGTTCTTC
TRBJ1-1	.	TRBV11-2	many	CASSLGHSNTEAFF	TGTGCCAGCAGCTTGGGACACTCCAACACTGAAGCTTTCTTT
TRBJ1-1	.	TRBV12-3/TRBV12-4	many	CASSLGEINTEAFF	TGTGCCAGCAGTTTGGGGGAGATCAACACTGAAGCTTTCTTT
TRBJ2-1	TRBD2	TRBV13	many	CASSTGLAGNEQFF	TGTGCCAGCAGCACGGGACTAGCGGGAAATGAGCAGTTCTTC
TRBJ2-1	.	TRBV7-9	many	CASSSRDQRDEQFF	TGTGCCAGCAGCTCCCGGGACCAGAGGGATGAGCAGTTCTTC
TRBJ2-5	TRBD1	TRBV6-5	few	CASSLDRVVETQYF	TGTGCCAGCAGTTTAGACAGGGTAGTGGAGACCCAGTACTTC
TRBJ2-1	.	TRBV7-9	many	CATRSEVAINEQFF	TGTGCCACCCGATCGGAAGTAGCTATCAATGAGCAGTTCTTC
TRBJ1-5	.	TRBV20-1	.	CSAKQAGTPNQPQHF	TGCAGTGCTAAACAGGCCGGGACCCCAAATCAGCCCCAGCATTTT
TRBJ2-5	.	TRBV20-1	.	CSARGAELTRETQYF	TGCAGTGCTAGAGGGGCCGAACTAACCAGGGAGACCCAGTACTTC
TRBJ2-1	.	TRBV7-3	few	CASRLANEQFF	TGTGCCAGCAGATTAGCAAATGAGCAGTTCTTC
TRBJ2-7	.	TRBV7-9	.	CAILERGRPDYEQYF	TGTGCCATCTTAGAGAGGGGCCGACCCGACTACGAGCAGTACTTC
TRBJ1-4	.	TRBV27	few	CASSLYRSTNEKLFF	TGTGCCAGCAGTTTATATCGCTCAACTAATGAAAAACTGTTTTTT
TRBJ2-7	.	TRBV5-4	.	CASSPGDGYEQYF	TGTGCCAGCAGCCCAGGGGACGGGTACGAGCAGTACTTC
TRBJ2-2	.	TRBV11-2	many	CASTFGLTNTGELFF	TGTGCCAGCACTTTCGGACTGACGAACACCGGGGAGCTGTTTTTT
TRBJ2-1	TRBD2	TRBV18	.	CASSPELAGHNEQFF	TGTGCCAGCTCACCGGAACTAGCGGGTCACAATGAGCAGTTCTTC
TRBJ2-7	.	TRBV7-9	.	CASSLRGLRYEQYF	TGTGCCAGCAGCTTACGAGGACTTCGCTACGAGCAGTACTTC
TRBJ2-2	.	TRBV29-1	many	CSVGSGELFF	TGCAGCGTGGGGTCCGGGGAGCTGTTTTTT
TRBJ1-2	TRBD1	TRBV2	few	CASSEWDRGTPNGYTF	TGTGCCAGCAGTGAGTGGGACAGGGGAACCCCGAATGGCTACACCTTC
TRBJ2-1	TRBD2	TRBV20-1	few	CSARDLAGEIQFF	TGCAGTGCTAGAGATCTAGCGGGGGAAATTCAGTTCTTC